This T cell receptor beta chain was sequenced for a study of regulatory T cells in long-lasting Graves disease. This clonotype was seen ten or more times. The CDR3 has 16 amino acids. Germline V CDR1 and CDR2: MNHEY, SMNVEV (reference sequence). V was pared by 4 bases and J by 6 bases, with 21 bases between. The time point is: newly diagnosed GD, antithyroid drugs for less than 3 months. PBMC-extracted RNA yielded the TCR library. Libraries of TCR beta came from iRepertoire HTBI primers plus Arm-PCR of CDR3 regions. Using its own MiXCR run on the multiplex PCR reads, TCRdb lists one record per CDR3 protein. The table has 550,000 to 600,000 distinct CDR3 sequences, about 15% seen once. The data were also submitted as part of a second study, on T cells in Graves' hyperthyroidism and ophthalmopathy.

The sample consisted of peripheral blood mononuclear cells (PBMCs), taken at new diagnosis, from a patient treated with antithyroid drugs. J is TRBJ1-1 and V is TRBV27; D is perhaps TRBD1 (6 bases). The receptor was derived from a man between 18 and 35 years old with Graves disease. CDR3 protein: CASSSLSEGGVPEAFF. The CDR3, as DNA: TGTGCCAGCAGTTCCCTCTCAGAGGGGGGTGTGCCTGAAGCTTTCTTT.